This T cell receptor beta chain comes out of a study of blood T cell repertoires in COVID-19. The table came from immunoSEQ multiplex PCR; TCRdb's copy has only in-frame clones and leaves some out. The sample consists of over 350,000 clones, about 86% of them appearing once. The CDR3 is made up of 14 amino acids. With V trimmed by 3 bases and J by 7 bases, 11 bases remained unmatched. Germline V CDR1 and CDR2: DFQATT, SNEGSKA (reference sequence). The TCR comes from a woman in her 50s who had recovered from COVID-19. Sequencing was carried out using PBMCs or T cells enriched from blood (not recorded which). The chain combines TRBV20-1 with TRBJ2-7, with 8 bases fitting TRBD1. The chain's CDR3 is CSASATGVAGEQYF. As DNA, the CDR3 is TGCAGTGCTAGTGCGACAGGGGTTGCGGGGGAGCAGTACTTC.